The sequence of this T cell receptor (beta chain) was determined in a study of blood T cell repertoires in COVID-19. Study summary: From the United States, Italy and Spain came samples of acute and convalescent COVID-19. PBMCs, B-cell-depleted T cells, or T cells were the source of the cDNA or gDNA that made up the material.

V lost 1 base, J lost 3 bases, and 2 bases stayed unmatched. Germline V gene data show CDR1 as KGHSH and CDR2 as LQKENI. This CDR3 has 16 amino acids. In the authors' workflow: Reference gene primers were amplified, and this amplification served to estimate nucleated cell counts. Sequencing used immunoSEQ multiplex PCR; TCRdb keeps in-frame clones, though not all of them. That table is the source of V, J and clone size, and D and trimming were worked out from the DNA. The top ten hold about 7.1% of the sample, which has 170,000 or so clones, about four fifths seen once. Followed over time, Seattle patients had been enrolled while infection was active.

The chain has TRBV18 and TRBJ2-2; 10 positions match TRBD1. The sample consisted of peripheral blood. This clonotype originated in a woman in her 70s with COVID-19, enrolled during active disease. The CDR3 loop is CASSPQGTGDTGELFF. CDR3 in DNA: TGTGCCAGCTCACCACAGGGGACAGGGGACACCGGGGAGCTGTTTTTT.